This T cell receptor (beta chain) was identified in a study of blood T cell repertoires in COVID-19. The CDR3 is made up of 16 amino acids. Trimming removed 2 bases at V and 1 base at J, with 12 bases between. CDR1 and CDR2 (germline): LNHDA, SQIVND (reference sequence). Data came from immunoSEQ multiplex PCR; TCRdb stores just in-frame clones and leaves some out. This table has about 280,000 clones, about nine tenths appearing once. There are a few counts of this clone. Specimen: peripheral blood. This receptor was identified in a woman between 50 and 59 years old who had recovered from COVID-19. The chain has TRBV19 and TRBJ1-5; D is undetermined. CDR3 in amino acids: CASSIWQASSNQPQHF. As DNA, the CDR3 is TGTGCCAGTAGTATATGGCAGGCATCAAGCAATCAGCCCCAGCATTTT. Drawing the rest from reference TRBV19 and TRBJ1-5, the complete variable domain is DGGITQSPKYLFRKEGQNVTLSCEQNLNHDAMYWYRQDPGQGLRLIYYSQIVNDFQKGDIAEGYSVSREKKESFPLTVTSAQKNPTAFYLCASSIWQASSNQPQHFGDGTRLSIL.